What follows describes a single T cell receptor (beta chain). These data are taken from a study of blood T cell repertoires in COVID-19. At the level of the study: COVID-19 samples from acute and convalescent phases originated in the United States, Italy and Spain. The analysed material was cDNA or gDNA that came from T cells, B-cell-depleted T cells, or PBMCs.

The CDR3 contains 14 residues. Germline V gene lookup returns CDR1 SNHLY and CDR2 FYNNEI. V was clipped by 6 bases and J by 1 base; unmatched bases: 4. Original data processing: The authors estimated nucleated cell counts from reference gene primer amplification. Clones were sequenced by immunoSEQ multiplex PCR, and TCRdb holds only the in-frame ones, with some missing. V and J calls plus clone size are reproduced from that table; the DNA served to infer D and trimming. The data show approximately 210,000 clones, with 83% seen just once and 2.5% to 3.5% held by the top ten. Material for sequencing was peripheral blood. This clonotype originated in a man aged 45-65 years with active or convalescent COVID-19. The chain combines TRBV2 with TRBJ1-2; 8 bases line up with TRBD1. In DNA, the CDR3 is TGTGCCAGCAGCGCGGACAGGGTTAACTATGGCTACACCTTC. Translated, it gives CASSADRVNYGYTF.